This T cell receptor beta chain derives from a study of spatial heterogeneity in lung cancer. Study-wide context: Available follow-up PBMC samples were sequenced, at a median of roughly two years post-resection. General study points: Blood contained ubiquitous expanded tumor TCRs more at resection than at follow-up.

Single TCR cDNA molecules each had their own unique molecular identifier. MiXCR, run by TCRdb on the 5' RACE reads, gives a single entry per CDR3 protein. Among 40,000 to 50,000 distinct CDR3 sequences listed, roughly a tenth were seen once. This clonotype was counted ten times or more. Its matching antigen is unknown. V was clipped by 7 bases and J by 0 bases, with 13 bases between them. CDR3 length equals 15 residues. Germline lookup yields CDR1 LGHDT and CDR2 YNNKEL (reference sequence). Documented time point: blood at routine non-recurrence follow-up after resection. Unsorted samples of tumor, nontumor lung or frozen PBMC had their whole RNA sequenced.

The sequences come from PBMCs, collected at follow-up. The TCR comes from a female donor with early-stage non-small cell lung cancer. The chain recombines TRBV3-1 with TRBJ1-3, with a weak D call TRBD1 (5 bases). The CDR3 sequence: CASNGGLLSGNTIYF. CDR3 nucleotide sequence: TGTGCCAGCAACGGGGGACTGCTCTCTGGAAACACCATATATTTT.